One and the same sample provided the 30 T cell receptor beta chains below, sequenced in a study of CD8 T cells in ankylosing spondylitis. Findings and limits, study-wide: Seemingly distinctive of ankylosing spondylitis blood was a TCR beta motif formed by eight highly homologous variants.

Their antigen targets remain unknown. TCRdb processed the 5' RACE reads anew with MiXCR; each CDR3 protein has one entry. The sample yields approximately 440,000 distinct CDR3 sequences, 17% seen once. Source material: blood, either unsorted or a sorted T cell fraction (not recorded which). The receptors derive from a male donor with ankylosing spondylitis.

The chain has TRBV20-1 and TRBJ2-2, with 8 bases identical to TRBD2. CDR3 length: 15 residues. After removal of 0 bases from V and 6 bases from J, the junction contained 6 bases not matched to a gene. The germline V gene has CDR1 DFQATT and CDR2 SNEGSKA (reference sequence). This CDR3 reads CSARDQLLAAGELFF. CDR3 DNA: TGCAGTGCTAGAGATCAATTACTAGCGGCCGGGGAGCTGTTTTTT.

This sequence joins TRBV18 and TRBJ2-2; D gene unclear. Germline-derived CDR1 and CDR2 are KGHSH and LQKENI. Deletions cut 0 bases from V and 5 bases from J, with 13 bases between. The CDR3 spans 16 residues. This CDR3 is CASSPPSSWETGELFF. CDR3 nucleotides: TGTGCCAGCTCACCACCGAGCAGCTGGGAAACCGGGGAGCTGTTTTTT.

This clonotype was counted many times. The chain employs TRBV28 and TRBJ1-1, with D hard to call. V lost 1 base and J lost 6, with 6 bases in between. The length of the CDR3 is 12 residues. CDR1 MDHEN and CDR2 SYDVKM come from the germline V gene. The CDR3 nucleotides read TGTGCCAGCAGTTTATTGAGGGCTGAAGCTTTCTTT. Protein product: CASSLLRAEAFF.

The V gene is TRBV5-1, the J gene TRBJ1-2; D unclear. The CDR3 is made up of 14 amino acids. The V and J ends lost 4 bases and 6 bases respectively, with 16 bases between them. Germline CDR1 is SGHRS and CDR2 is YFSETQ. CDR3 DNA: TGCGCCAGCAGCCTCGGTGTATCGGGAGATGGCTACACCTTC. Translating gives CASSLGVSGDGYTF.

This clonotype has only a few counts. The CDR3 nucleotides are TGTGCCAGCAGCCATGGGGGAGGCGGTAGGCTCAGAGATACGCAGTATTTT. Amino acid sequence: CASSHGGGGRLRDTQYF. The chain has TRBV4-2 and TRBJ2-3, with D perhaps TRBD2 (6 bases). This CDR3 is built from 17 residues. Germline-derived CDR1 and CDR2 are LGHNA and YNFKEQ. The V gene lost 3 bases and the J gene lost 5 bases, with 21 bases spanning the gap.

V gene TRBV5-1 combines with J gene TRBJ2-1; 9 bases are shared with TRBD2. The CDR3 is 15 residues long. V gave up 0 bases and J gave up 6 bases; unmatched junction bases: 4. Germline V gene sequence: CDR1 SGHRS, CDR2 YFSETQ. The CDR3 sequence: CASSLVTSGFNEQFF. The CDR3 coding sequence is TGCGCCAGCAGCTTGGTAACTAGCGGGTTCAATGAGCAGTTCTTC.

This clonotype has at least ten counts. The gene calls are TRBV7-8 and TRBJ1-1; D is ambiguous. The V gene lost 7 bases and the J gene lost 4 bases, with 19 bases spanning the gap. CDR3 length: 15 amino acids. Germline CDR1 reads SGHVS; CDR2 reads FQNEAQ. CDR3 amino acids: CASTQGQTLGTEAFF. CDR3 nucleotides: TGTGCCAGCACCCAAGGGCAGACCCTGGGCACTGAAGCTTTCTTT.

The rearrangement links TRBV4-1 to TRBJ2-1; 7 bases align to TRBD1. The V gene end was trimmed by 1 base and the J gene end by 1 base; junction bases not matched to a gene: 7. CDR3 length equals 17 residues. Germline V gene data show CDR1 as MGHRA and CDR2 as YSYEKL. The chain's CDR3 is CASSQVGGRVSYNEQFF. The DNA for the CDR3 is TGCGCCAGCAGCCAAGTAGGGGGCAGGGTTTCCTACAATGAGCAGTTCTTC.

This clonotype occurred a few times. The V gene is TRBV7-2, the J gene TRBJ1-4; D not certain. Germline CDR1 reads SGHTA; CDR2 reads FQGNSA. The V end lost 5 bases, the J end lost 5 bases, and 9 bases lay between the germline ends. There are 13 residues in the CDR3. The CDR3 sequence is CASSQQRNEKLFF. CDR3 in DNA: TGTGCCAGCAGCCAACAGAGAAATGAAAAACTGTTTTTT.

This clonotype occurred many times. This chain links TRBV13 with TRBJ2-3; unclear D gene. The CDR3 consists of 14 residues. V lost 3 bases, J lost 2 bases, and 9 bases lay in between. Germline values: CDR1 PRHDT, CDR2 FYEKMQ (reference sequence). CDR3 sequence (DNA): TGTGCCAGCAGCTTTCGGCTCACCACAGATACGCAGTATTTT. This gives the protein CASSFRLTTDTQYF.

J is TRBJ2-4 and V is TRBV6-1, with TRBD2 matching over 12 bases. With 6 bases clipped from V and 0 bases from J, the junction kept 6 bases outside the gene matches. Germline V gives CDR1 MNHNS, CDR2 SASEGT. The CDR3 spans 17 residues. The CDR3 DNA reads as TGTGCCAGCAGGCGGACTAGCGGGACCTTAGCCAAAAACATTCAGTACTTC. Amino acids: CASRRTSGTLAKNIQYF.

This clonotype came up a few times. The J gene is TRBJ2-5, the V gene TRBV6-1; TRBD2 might be the D (6 bases). Germline-derived CDR1 and CDR2 are MNHNS and SASEGT. The length of the CDR3 is 16 residues. Trimming shortened V by 3 bases and J by 2 bases, and 16 bases separated the two germline ends. The CDR3 here is CASSDRTIQPQETQYF. The CDR3 coding sequence is TGTGCCAGCAGTGATCGGACTATCCAACCACAAGAGACCCAGTACTTC.

This rearrangement joins TRBV14 to TRBJ1-1; D gene ambiguous. The V gene's germline CDR1 is SGHDN and CDR2 FVKESK. CDR3 length equals 11 residues. V gave up 8 bases and J gave up 1 base, with 5 bases separating them. The CDR3 reads CASPGNTEAFF. Written as DNA, the CDR3 is TGTGCCAGCCCGGGGAACACTGAAGCTTTCTTT. Supplemented by reference TRBV14 and TRBJ1-1, the full variable domain reads EAGVTQFPSHSVIEKGQTVTLRCDPISGHDNLYWYRRVMGKEIKFLLHFVKESKQDESGMPNNRFLAERTGGTYSTLKVQPAELEDSGVYFCASPGNTEAFFGQGTRLTVV.

The chain joins TRBV12-3 or TRBV12-4 to TRBJ2-7, with 8 bases identical to TRBD2. CDR3 length: 14 amino acids. V shed 3 bases, J shed 6 bases, and the junction held 7 bases outside the gene matches. CDR3 sequence reads: CASSFGSGIVEQYF. In nucleotides, the CDR3 is TGTGCCAGCAGTTTTGGTAGCGGGATAGTCGAGCAGTACTTC.

This clonotype was observed a few times. The V gene is TRBV12-3 or TRBV12-4, the J gene TRBJ2-5; possibly TRBD2 for D (6 bases). Deletions cut 5 bases from V and 7 bases from J, with 20 bases between. CDR3 size: 15 residues. CDR3 amino acids: CASSDGTRGDGTQYF. The CDR3 nucleotides read TGTGCCAGCAGTGACGGGACTCGCGGGGACGGGACCCAGTACTTC.

This clonotype was detected many times. V is TRBV7-9 and J is TRBJ1-1, with D possibly matching TRBD1 (6 bases). Germline values: CDR1 SEHNR, CDR2 FQNEAQ (reference sequence). The CDR3 extends over 15 amino acids. The V end lost 3 bases, the J end lost 3 bases, and 14 bases lay between the germline ends. DNA for the CDR3: TGTGCCAGCAGCTTCTCTGGGGGGCTTGACACTGAAGCTTTCTTT. Translation: CASSFSGGLDTEAFF.

The chain's CDR3 is CASSYSTNTDTQYF. In DNA form, the CDR3 reads TGTGCCAGCAGTTACTCCACAAACACAGATACGCAGTATTTT. The J gene is TRBJ2-3, the V gene TRBV6-5; D is uncertain. The CDR3 extends over 14 amino acids. The germline V and J ends were trimmed by 0 bases and 2 bases, with 6 bases remaining between them. The germline V gene encodes CDR1 MNHEY and CDR2 SVGAGI.

This sequence joins TRBV3-1 and TRBJ2-3, with TRBD2 matching 8 bases. CDR3 size: 14 residues. The germline V gene has CDR1 LGHDT and CDR2 YNNKEL (reference sequence). The junction had 11 bases not matched to a gene; V was cut back by 5 bases and J by 10 bases. CDR3 DNA sequence: TGTGCCAGCAGCTTCCGTCGGGGACTAGACCCGCAGTATTTT. Protein sequence: CASSFRRGLDPQYF.

The genes are TRBV5-1 and TRBJ2-3; D remains unclear. This CDR3 has 16 residues. Trimming took off 3 bases at V and 0 bases at J, with 14 bases between the two ends. CDR1 is SGHRS, CDR2 YFSETQ, per germline. The CDR3 loop is CASSWSSLPSTDTQYF. In DNA form, the CDR3 reads TGCGCCAGCAGCTGGTCGAGCTTACCTAGCACAGATACGCAGTATTTT.

The gene calls are TRBV10-3 and TRBJ1-2; TRBD1 matches 10 bases. V gave up 6 bases and J gave up 6 bases; unmatched junction bases: 4. There are 13 residues in the CDR3. Germline CDR1 reads ENHRY; CDR2 reads SYGVKD. The CDR3: CAIRETGGHGYTF. CDR3 sequence (DNA): TGTGCCATCAGGGAGACAGGGGGCCATGGCTACACCTTC.

This clonotype showed up just a few times. In nucleotides, the CDR3 is TGTGCCATCAGTGGGGCGGATGTTAGCTCCTACGAGCAGTACTTC. Protein product: CAISGADVSSYEQYF. The chain couples TRBV10-3 to TRBJ2-7; D gene ambiguous. The CDR3 covers 15 residues. Germline CDR1 ENHRY, CDR2 SYGVKD. Trimming left V 4 bases short and J 0 bases short, with 13 bases between.

This chain links TRBV7-3 with TRBJ1-1; tentative D call: TRBD1 (5 bases). The CDR3 has 14 residues. Trimming left V 1 base short and J 3 bases short, with 9 bases between. In germline, CDR1 is SGHTA, CDR2 FQGTGA. CDR3 in amino acids: CASSLKGGDTEAFF. The CDR3 DNA reads TGTGCCAGCAGCTTAAAGGGAGGGGACACTGAAGCTTTCTTT.

This clonotype occurred once. CDR3 nucleotides: TGTGCCAGCAGTTACTCGACGCAGGGCTCCGAGCAGTACTTC. This translates into CASSYSTQGSEQYF. The rearrangement uses TRBV6-5 and TRBJ2-7, with TRBD1 as a possible D gene (5 bases). V shed 0 bases and J shed 6 bases, with 12 bases lying between them. The CDR3 contains 14 residues. Germline V CDR1 and CDR2: MNHEY, SVGAGI.

V and J are TRBV29-1 and TRBJ2-7; D gene unclear. Between the trimmed V and J ends, which lost 4 bases and 3 bases, there was a span of 16 bases. There are 14 residues in the CDR3. The germline V gene encodes CDR1 SQVTM and CDR2 ANQGSEA. CDR3 bases: TGCAGCGTTGTAGGGCCCCCCCTATTCTACGAGCAGTACTTC. It specifies CSVVGPPLFYEQYF.

V usage is TRBV19 and J usage is TRBJ1-1; D not resolved. The CDR3 loop spans 12 amino acids. V shed 3 bases and J shed 8 bases, with 10 bases lying between them. From germline, CDR1 is LNHDA and CDR2 SQIVND (reference sequence). CDR3 bases: TGTGCCAGTAGTATGCGCCAGTACGAAGCTTTCTTT. Its translation is CASSMRQYEAFF.

Only a few counts were recorded for this clonotype. This chain connects TRBV7-2 to TRBJ2-2, with TRBD1 as a possible D gene (6 bases). Trimming removed 1 base from V and 6 bases from J, with 12 bases in between. CDR1 is SGHTA and CDR2 is FQGNSA in the germline V gene. CDR3 length: 15 residues. The DNA of the CDR3 is TGTGCCAGCAGCTTAGGACAGGTACCCTCCGGGGAGCTGTTTTTT. Amino acids: CASSLGQVPSGELFF.

A word on this clonotype: It may be a read error: a sequence one base away is much more abundant. The rearrangement links TRBV12-3 or TRBV12-4 to TRBJ2-7, with 11 nucleotides matching TRBD2. The CDR3 length is 12 residues. CDR3 sequence (DNA): TGTGTCAGCAGCCTGACTAGCGGGGAAGAGTACTTC. Translation gives CVSSLTSGEEYF.

This clonotype occurred a few times. V usage is TRBV28 and J usage is TRBJ1-4; D is unresolved. The V and J ends lost 11 bases and 0 bases respectively, with 13 bases between them. The CDR3 consists of 14 residues. Germline values: CDR1 MDHEN, CDR2 SYDVKM. The CDR3 DNA follows: TGTGCCGCGACGGGTGAGGCAACTAATGAAAAACTGTTTTTT. Its translation is CAATGEATNEKLFF.

V usage is TRBV11-1 and J usage is TRBJ1-4; TRBD1 matches 9 bases. Germline V lookup: CDR1 SGHAT, CDR2 FQDESV (reference sequence). The J segment lost 0 bases and the V segment lost 1 base, leaving 15 bases of the junction unmatched. The CDR3 loop spans 21 amino acids. The DNA for the CDR3 is TGTGCCAGCAGCTTAGGGCACGGGACAGGGTGGACCCAAGCAACTAATGAAAAACTGTTTTTT. It is translated as CASSLGHGTGWTQATNEKLFF.

The V gene is TRBV21-1, the J gene TRBJ1-2; the DNA was not compared with TRBD1, the D call given in the table. TRBV21-1 is tagged as a pseudogene. The CDR3 length is 16 residues. CDR3 in amino acids: CASSNFRDTKSGGYTF. For the CDR3, the DNA is TGTGCCAGCAGCAACTTCCGGGACACCAAAAGTGGCGGCTACACCTTC.